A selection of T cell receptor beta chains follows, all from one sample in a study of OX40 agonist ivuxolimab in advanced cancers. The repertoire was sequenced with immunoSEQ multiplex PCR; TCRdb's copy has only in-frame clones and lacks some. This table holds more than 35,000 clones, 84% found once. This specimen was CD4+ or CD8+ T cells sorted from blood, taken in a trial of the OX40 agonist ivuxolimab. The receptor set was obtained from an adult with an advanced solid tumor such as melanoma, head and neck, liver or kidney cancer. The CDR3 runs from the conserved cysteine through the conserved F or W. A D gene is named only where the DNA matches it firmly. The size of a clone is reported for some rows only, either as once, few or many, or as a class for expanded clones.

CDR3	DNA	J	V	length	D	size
CASSTGTASYEQYF	TGTGCCAGCAGCACTGGGACAGCCTCCTACGAGCAGTACTTC	TRBJ2-7	TRBV5-6	14	TRBD1	.
CASSLMGGGLKNIQYF	TGTGCCAGCAGTTTAATGGGGGGGGGCCTCAAAAACATTCAGTACTTC	TRBJ2-4	TRBV27	16	.	.
CASSLGVGANNEQFF	TGTGCCAGCAGCTTAGGGGTTGGGGCGAACAATGAGCAGTTCTTC	TRBJ2-1	TRBV7-7	15	.	once
CASSLVVYEQYF	TGTGCCAGCAGCTTAGTGGTCTACGAGCAGTACTTC	TRBJ2-7	TRBV7-8	12	.	.
CASSLGSSYNEQFF	TGTGCCAGCAGCTTAGGCAGTTCCTACAATGAGCAGTTCTTC	TRBJ2-1	TRBV7-9	14	.	.
CASSLEKRGGPDTQYF	TGTGCCAGCAGCTTAGAAAAGCGGGGGGGCCCAGATACGCAGTATTTT	TRBJ2-3	TRBV7-8	16	TRBD2	.
CASSYPVQGSSYNEQFF	TGTGCCAGCAGTTACCCGGTGCAGGGGAGCTCCTACAATGAGCAGTTCTTC	TRBJ2-1	TRBV28	17	.	.
CASSSELAHSYNEQFF	TGTGCCAGCAGTTCGGAACTAGCGCACTCCTACAATGAGCAGTTCTTC	TRBJ2-1	TRBV28	16	TRBD2	.
CASSISPHGTGYGYTF	TGTGCCAGTAGTATCTCACCCCACGGGACAGGTTATGGCTACACCTTC	TRBJ1-2	TRBV19	16	TRBD1	.
CASSLRAAGPYEQYF	TGTGCCAGCAGCTTACGGGCAGCGGGACCTTACGAGCAGTACTTC	TRBJ2-7	TRBV7-6	15	TRBD2	.
CASSLAPGYIAGWRETQYF	TGCGCCAGCAGCTTGGCCCCGGGTTACATAGCGGGATGGAGGGAGACCCAGTACTTC	TRBJ2-5	TRBV5-1	19	TRBD2	medium-sized
CASSVGGIDGYTF	TGTGCCAGCAGCGTGGGAGGGATCGATGGCTACACCTTC	TRBJ1-2	TRBV28	13	.	once